A single sample is the source of the 22 T cell receptor beta chains below, sequenced in a study of shared clonotypes between healthy human individuals. Assay: immunoSEQ multiplex PCR; the TCRdb copy retains only in-frame clones and omits some. Counted here are about 480,000 clones, more than 65% occurring once; the ten biggest clones make up 10% to 15%. Material: PBMCs. These receptors were taken from a woman aged 40-49 years in good health. Some clones in this sample may be carry-over from other donors' samples.

As regards this clone: This same CDR3 is encoded by further DNA sequences in the sample. V and J are TRBV6-1 and TRBJ2-3, with 11 nucleotides matching TRBD2. CDR1 MNHNS and CDR2 SASEGT come from the germline V gene. The V gene end was trimmed by 2 bases and the J gene end by 1 base; junction bases not matched to a gene: 2. This CDR3 has 16 amino acids. The CDR3 protein is CASSETSGSGTDTQYF. Here the CDR3 DNA reads TGTGCCAGCAGTGAAACTAGCGGGAGTGGCACAGATACGCAGTATTTT.

Remarks on this clone: The sample carries other DNA sequences with the same CDR3. This sequence joins TRBV5-1 and TRBJ2-3, with D perhaps matching TRBD2 (6 bases). This CDR3 comprises 14 residues. From germline, CDR1 is SGHRS and CDR2 YFSETQ. V lost 3 bases to trimming and J lost 0 bases, with 8 bases between them. The CDR3 DNA reads as TGCGCCAGCAGCTCAAGCGGGAGCACAGATACGCAGTATTTT. This sequence encodes CASSSSGSTDTQYF.

CDR3 sequence (DNA): TGCGCCAGCAGCCCCGGACAGGGAATCCACGAGACCCAGTACTTC. Its translation is CASSPGQGIHETQYF. V usage is TRBV5-1 and J usage is TRBJ2-5, with 8 positions matching TRBD1. CDR1 is SGHRS and CDR2 is YFSETQ in the germline V gene. This CDR3 region has 15 residues. After removal of 4 bases from V and 5 bases from J, the junction contained 10 bases not matched to a gene.

V is TRBV6-4 and J is TRBJ2-3; the match to TRBD1 covers 11 bases. The CDR3 runs 15 residues. The germline V gene has CDR1 MRHNA and CDR2 SNTAGT. Trimming took 6 bases from V and 3 from J; bases not matched to a gene: 5. In nucleotides, the CDR3 is TGTGCCAGCAGCCCCGGGACAGGGGGTACAGATACGCAGTATTTT. The encoded protein is CASSPGTGGTDTQYF.

The chain has TRBV28 and TRBJ2-2, with 9 nucleotides matching TRBD1. The CDR3 totals 14 residues. V was clipped by 8 bases and J by 4 bases; unmatched bases: 5. From germline, CDR1 is MDHEN and CDR2 SYDVKM. DNA for the CDR3: TGTGCCAGCGTGGACAGGGGTCCCACCGGGGAGCTGTTTTTT. Residues: CASVDRGPTGELFF.

This CDR3 is CATSRDGGEREFIYEQYF. Written as DNA, the CDR3 is TGTGCCACCAGCAGAGATGGGGGCGAGCGGGAGTTTATTTACGAGCAGTACTTC. This chain links TRBV15 with TRBJ2-7; 8 bases are a match to TRBD2. The germline CDR1 and CDR2 sequences are LNHNV and YYDKDF (reference sequence). The CDR3 length is 18 residues. V was pared by 0 bases and J by 4 bases, with 14 bases of the junction left unmatched.

The chain employs TRBV7-6 and TRBJ2-7; 13 bases agree with TRBD2. Germline trimming cut 4 bases from V and 6 bases from J; bases unmatched to any gene: 3. Germline V lookup: CDR1 SGHVS, CDR2 FNYEAQ. The CDR3 is made up of 14 amino acids. CDR3 sequence: CASSWGLAGSEQYF. The CDR3 DNA follows: TGTGCCAGCAGCTGGGGACTAGCGGGATCCGAGCAGTACTTC.

This clone was seen only a few times. The rearrangement links TRBV5-6 to TRBJ2-7; a possible D gene is TRBD1 (5 bases). V lost 0 bases and J 6 bases, leaving 10 bases between the germline ends. Per germline, CDR1 SGHDT and CDR2 YYEEEE. This CDR3 has 13 amino acids. The CDR3 spells CASSLEGQGEQYF. The CDR3 DNA reads as TGTGCCAGCAGCTTGGAGGGGCAGGGCGAGCAGTACTTC.

The rearrangement joins TRBV30 to TRBJ2-7; D gene uncertain. This CDR3 region has 12 residues. Germline lookup yields CDR1 GTSNPN and CDR2 SVGIG (reference sequence). V dropped 0 bases and J dropped 3 bases, with 6 bases sitting between them. In nucleotides, the CDR3 is TGTGCCTGGAGTGTAGGCAGCTACGAGCAGTACTTC. As protein: CAWSVGSYEQYF.

CDR3 nucleotide sequence: TGTGCCAGCAGCCCCACTAGCGGGAGAATATATGAGCAGTTCTTC. This gives the protein CASSPTSGRIYEQFF. The chain couples TRBV28 to TRBJ2-1, with 11 bases fitting TRBD2. The germline gives CDR1 MDHEN, CDR2 SYDVKM. V shed 6 bases and J 8 bases; nucleotides not matched to a gene: 9. The CDR3 loop spans 15 amino acids.

This clone was counted a few times. This chain uses TRBV10-1 with TRBJ1-5; the D is unclear. V was trimmed by 2 bases and J by 4 bases, leaving 6 bases between them. Germline CDR1 reads WNHNN; CDR2 reads SYGVQD (reference sequence). The CDR3 length is 13 residues. The CDR3 loop reads CASSETGNQPQHF. The CDR3 nucleotides read TGCGCCAGCAGTGAGACGGGAAATCAGCCCCAGCATTTT.

The rearrangement joins TRBV28 to TRBJ2-2, with D possibly being TRBD1 (6 bases). Per germline, CDR1 MDHEN and CDR2 SYDVKM. V was shortened by 8 bases and J by 0 bases, with 13 bases between the two germline ends. The CDR3 extends over 15 amino acids. CDR3 in amino acids: CASQDSSTNTGELFF. CDR3 bases: TGTGCCAGCCAGGACAGCTCCACGAACACCGGGGAGCTGTTTTTT. Together with reference TRBV28 and TRBJ2-2, the CDR3 gives the full variable domain: DVKVTQSSRYLVKRTGEKVFLECVQDMDHENMFWYRQDPGLGLRLIYFSYDVKMKEKGDIPEGYSVSREKKERFSLILESASTNQTSMYLCASQDSSTNTGELFFGEGSRLTVL.

V is TRBV10-3 and J is TRBJ2-2; D is ambiguous. The CDR3 runs 16 residues. Trimming removed 3 bases from V and 0 bases from J, with 11 bases in between. CDR1 and CDR2 (germline): ENHRY, SYGVKD. The CDR3 DNA is TGTGCCATCAGTGATCCCCCGTGGGCGAACACCGGGGAGCTGTTTTTT. Its protein product is CAISDPPWANTGELFF.

A few counts support this clone. Other DNA sequences in this sample translate to the same CDR3. This chain links TRBV5-6 with TRBJ2-7; D gene uncertain. This CDR3 has 12 amino acids. Per germline, CDR1 SGHDT and CDR2 YYEEEE. Trimming shortened V by 0 bases and J by 4 bases, and 5 bases separated the two germline ends. The CDR3 nucleotides read TGTGCCAGCAGCTTGGGCCATTACGAGCAGTACTTC. It specifies CASSLGHYEQYF. Combining the CDR3 with reference TRBV5-6 and TRBJ2-7 gives the whole variable domain DAGVTQSPTHLIKTRGQQVTLRCSPKSGHDTVSWYQQALGQGPQFIFQYYEEEERQRGNFPDRFSGHQFPNYSSELNVNALLLGDSALYLCASSLGHYEQYFGPGTRLTVT.

The V gene is TRBV27, the J gene TRBJ2-1; D ambiguous. Trimming pared 5 bases from V and 0 bases from J, leaving 11 bases between. The germline gives CDR1 MNHEY, CDR2 SMNVEV (reference sequence). The CDR3 has 15 amino acids. The CDR3 coding sequence is TGTGCCAGCAGTAAGGACCCCCGCTCCTACAATGAGCAGTTCTTC. This translates into CASSKDPRSYNEQFF.

The chain links TRBV28 to TRBJ1-6; perhaps TRBD1 as D (5 bases). The CDR3 contains 16 residues. V lost 5 bases to trimming and J lost 10 bases, with 21 bases between them. Germline lookup yields CDR1 MDHEN and CDR2 SYDVKM. The CDR3, as DNA: TGTGCCAGCAGTACCCGGGGCAATCCAGGTCGCTCACCCCTCCACTTT. Protein product: CASSTRGNPGRSPLHF.

The V call is TRBV30, the J call TRBJ2-1; the D gene is possibly TRBD2 (5 bases). The CDR3 spans 14 residues. Germline V gives CDR1 GTSNPN, CDR2 SVGIG (reference sequence). V lost 4 bases to trimming and J lost 2 bases, with 12 bases between them. CDR3 sequence: CAWTGGETYNEQFF. CDR3 DNA sequence: TGTGCCTGGACCGGTGGGGAGACCTACAATGAGCAGTTCTTC.

The V call is TRBV28, the J call TRBJ1-5; D is ambiguous. This CDR3 has 16 residues. The V gene lost 0 bases and the J gene lost 3 bases, with 12 bases spanning the gap. Germline V gene sequence: CDR1 MDHEN, CDR2 SYDVKM. The CDR3 is CASSLWAGVVNQPQHF. The DNA of the CDR3 is TGTGCCAGCAGTTTATGGGCTGGGGTGGTCAATCAGCCCCAGCATTTT.

The genes are TRBV28 and TRBJ2-4; D perhaps matches TRBD1 (6 bases). The germline V gene encodes CDR1 MDHEN and CDR2 SYDVKM. The CDR3 is 16 residues long. Between the trimmed V and J ends, which lost 6 bases and 0 bases, there was a span of 15 bases. The DNA of the CDR3 is TGTGCCAGCAGGGGACAAAGAATCCTAGCCAAAAACATTCAGTACTTC. Its translation is CASRGQRILAKNIQYF.

The chain links TRBV30 to TRBJ2-7; 8 positions match TRBD2. The V segment lost 3 bases and the J segment 4 bases; nucleotides outside the gene matches: 8. CDR3 size: 14 residues. Germline CDR1 GTSNPN, CDR2 SVGIG (reference sequence). CDR3 nucleotides: TGTGCCTGGAGGGAGCGGGAGTGGCGATACGAGCAGTACTTC. It yields the protein CAWREREWRYEQYF.

The V call is TRBV5-4, the J call TRBJ2-3, with TRBD2 as a possible D gene (5 bases). There are 15 residues in the CDR3. The germline V gene encodes CDR1 SGHNT and CDR2 YYREEE (reference sequence). V gave up 0 bases and J gave up 1 base, with 9 bases separating them. CDR3 sequence: CASSLGLARTDTQYF. For the CDR3, the DNA is TGTGCCAGCAGCTTGGGGCTAGCACGCACAGATACGCAGTATTTT.

The rearrangement links TRBV10-3 to TRBJ2-1; maybe TRBD2 (7 bases). Germline values: CDR1 ENHRY, CDR2 SYGVKD. This CDR3 is 12 amino acids long. V was pared by 6 bases and J by 6 bases, with 9 bases between. Written as DNA, the CDR3 is TGTGCCATCAGGGGAGGGGGCAATGAGCAGTTCTTC. Translated: CAIRGGGNEQFF.